The 31 T cell receptor beta chains in this list originate from one sample, sequenced in a study of shared clonotypes between healthy human individuals. The table came from immunoSEQ multiplex PCR; TCRdb's copy has only in-frame clones and leaves some out. The sample includes roughly 490,000 clones, 70% to 85% seen only once; the top ten take about an eighth. The source material was PBMCs. These receptors originate from a woman between 40 and 55 years old in good health. Some clones in this sample may be carry-over from other donors' samples.

The J gene is TRBJ2-2, the V gene TRBV7-8; D not certain. V lost 2 bases, J lost 0 bases, and 7 bases lay in between. The CDR3 consists of 15 residues. The germline V gene has CDR1 SGHVS and CDR2 FQNEAQ. The CDR3 DNA sequence: TGTGCCAGCAGCTTAAGAGGCCCGAACACCGGGGAGCTGTTTTTT. It specifies CASSLRGPNTGELFF.

This chain uses TRBV29-1 with TRBJ2-5, with D perhaps assigned TRBD1 or TRBD2 (6 bases each). The DNA end lines up better with TRBJ2-7; the J call may be wrong. In germline, CDR1 is SQVTM, CDR2 ANQGSEA. The CDR3 is 13 amino acids. The CDR3 sequence: CSVERRDKYEQYF. CDR3 sequence (DNA): TGCAGCGTTGAACGGAGGGACAAATACGAGCAGTACTTC.

The CDR3 spells CASSDSGGPLEQYF. The CDR3 nucleotides are TGTGCCAGCAGTGATAGCGGAGGGCCGCTGGAGCAGTACTTC. This chain joins TRBV25-1 and TRBJ2-7; D perhaps matches TRBD2 (6 bases). Trimming pared 3 bases from V and 7 bases from J, leaving 16 bases between. CDR1 and CDR2 from the germline V gene are MGHDK and SYGVNS. The CDR3 totals 14 residues.

This clone was picked up a small number of times. The chain joins TRBV30 to TRBJ1-5; 10 nucleotides agree with TRBD1. J gave up 5 bases and V 3 bases, and 4 bases lay outside the gene matches. The CDR3 spans 14 residues. CDR1 and CDR2 (germline): GTSNPN, SVGIG (reference sequence). The CDR3, as DNA: TGTGCCTGGAGCCCGGACAGGGGGGATCAGCCCCAGCATTTT. Translated, it gives CAWSPDRGDQPQHF.

J is TRBJ2-1 and V is TRBV7-3; 7 nucleotides align to TRBD2. V gave up 1 base and J gave up 4 bases; unmatched junction bases: 4. This CDR3 is 15 amino acids long. The germline V gene encodes CDR1 SGHTA and CDR2 FQGTGA. CDR3 sequence (DNA): TGTGCCAGCAGCTTAAGGGCGGGACTATACAATGAGCAGTTCTTC. Its protein product is CASSLRAGLYNEQFF.

The chain is built from TRBV28 and TRBJ1-2; 7 bases are shared with TRBD1. This CDR3 region has 15 residues. CDR1 is MDHEN and CDR2 is SYDVKM in the germline V gene. V lost 6 bases and J lost 4; bases outside the gene matches: 11. CDR3 region: CASRGQRMVPYGYTF. The CDR3 region has the DNA TGTGCCAGCAGGGGACAGCGAATGGTCCCCTATGGCTACACCTTC.

The chain links TRBV7-2 to TRBJ2-7, with D possibly TRBD1 on 6 matching bases. This CDR3 has 16 amino acids. CDR1 SGHTA and CDR2 FQGNSA come from the germline V gene. Trimming stripped 4 bases from V and 3 bases from J, with 19 bases between. The CDR3 spells CASSYWGQGRYYEQYF. The DNA of the CDR3 is TGTGCCAGCAGCTATTGGGGGCAGGGACGGTACTACGAGCAGTACTTC.

This chain connects TRBV4-3 to TRBJ1-3; no clear D. Germline V gene lookup returns CDR1 LGHNA and CDR2 YSLEER. Trimming took 0 bases from V and 0 from J, leaving 9 bases between them. The CDR3 runs 16 residues. The CDR3 bases are TGCGCCAGCAGCCAAGATTTCCGTTACTCTGGAAACACCATATATTTT. It yields the protein CASSQDFRYSGNTIYF.

The table lists this clone with a few counts. The chain uses TRBV6-6 and TRBJ2-5, with unresolved D. V lost 2 bases, J lost 0 bases, and 13 bases lay in between. The CDR3 spans 16 residues. Germline V gene sequence: CDR1 MNHNY, CDR2 SVGAGI (reference sequence). CDR3 sequence: CASSYLRAGHQETQYF. CDR3 bases: TGTGCCAGCAGTTACCTAAGGGCAGGCCACCAAGAGACCCAGTACTTC.

J is TRBJ1-5 and V is TRBV7-8, with 7 bases that match TRBD1. This CDR3 region has 14 residues. CDR1 and CDR2 from the germline V gene are SGHVS and FQNEAQ. V was clipped by 7 bases and J by 11 bases; unmatched bases: 14. CDR3 coding DNA: TGTGCCAGCACCCCAACAGGGGCCGTATCGGCCCAGCATTTT. Amino acid sequence: CASTPTGAVSAQHF.

This clone was picked up one time. The genes are TRBV7-7 and TRBJ2-1; D ambiguous. The CDR3 covers 13 residues. Germline V gene data show CDR1 as SSHAT and CDR2 as FNYEAQ (reference sequence). V lost 1 base and J 6 bases, leaving 7 bases between the germline ends. This CDR3 reads CASSLEYANEQFF. The DNA for the CDR3 is TGTGCCAGCAGCTTAGAGTATGCCAATGAGCAGTTCTTC.

The chain is built from TRBV28 and TRBJ1-2; TRBD1 might be the D (6 bases). The germline V and J ends were trimmed by 2 bases and 4 bases, with 14 bases remaining between them. The CDR3 is 15 residues long. Germline V CDR1 and CDR2: MDHEN, SYDVKM. The CDR3 sequence is CASSLAAEGGYGYTF. The CDR3 DNA follows: TGTGCCAGCAGTTTAGCCGCCGAGGGGGGCTATGGCTACACCTTC.

This chain connects TRBV11-2 to TRBJ2-2; D not resolved. The CDR3 sequence is 15 residues long. Per the germline V gene, CDR1 is SGHAT and CDR2 is FQNNGV. V was clipped by 2 bases and J by 3 bases, with 10 bases between them. CDR3 loop: CASSLRVFDTGELFF. CDR3 DNA: TGTGCCAGCAGCTTAAGAGTTTTTGACACCGGGGAGCTGTTTTTT.

V usage is TRBV9 and J usage is TRBJ2-2; 8 bases align to TRBD2. Germline lookup yields CDR1 SGDLS and CDR2 YYNGEE. Trimming removed 0 bases from V and 5 bases from J; junction bases left unmatched: 6. The CDR3 is 16 residues long. CDR3 protein: CASSVGSGRRTGELFF. DNA of the CDR3: TGTGCCAGCAGCGTAGGAAGCGGGAGAAGGACCGGGGAGCTGTTTTTT.

The chain joins TRBV6-5 to TRBJ2-3, with no clear D. Germline loops: CDR1 MNHEY, CDR2 SVGAGI. V shed 6 bases and J shed 2 bases, with 6 bases lying between them. The CDR3 spans 12 residues. The CDR3 DNA is TGTGCCAGCAGAACAGCCACAGATACGCAGTATTTT. Amino acids: CASRTATDTQYF.

This clone came up a few times. The chain is built from TRBV5-1 and TRBJ2-1; 14 bases are a match to TRBD2. Germline V CDR1 and CDR2: SGHRS, YFSETQ. J was trimmed by 8 bases and V by 7 bases; bases with no gene match: 8. This CDR3 is built from 15 residues. The CDR3 sequence is CASLGTSGSIYEQFF. In DNA, the CDR3 is TGCGCCAGCTTGGGGACTAGCGGGAGTATATATGAGCAGTTCTTC.

This clone was found many times. Other nucleotide sequences in the sample specify the same CDR3. The chain combines TRBV4-2 with TRBJ2-3; no clear D gene. Trimming took off 0 bases at V and 0 bases at J, with 13 bases between the two ends. From germline, CDR1 is LGHNA and CDR2 YNFKEQ. The CDR3 consists of 17 residues. In DNA form, the CDR3 reads TGTGCCAGCAGCCAAGATCGGGCTGCATCTAGCACAGATACGCAGTATTTT. Amino acids: CASSQDRAASSTDTQYF.

The V and J genes are TRBV6-4 and TRBJ2-1; possibly TRBD1 or TRBD2 for D (7 bases each). The V gene lost 3 bases and the J gene lost 0 bases, with 12 bases spanning the gap. This CDR3 region has 16 residues. CDR1 is MRHNA and CDR2 is SNTAGT in the germline V gene. CDR3 region: CASSDAGGGSYNEQFF. The CDR3 coding sequence is TGTGCCAGCAGTGATGCAGGGGGGGGCTCCTACAATGAGCAGTTCTTC.

This clone came up a few times. This chain's CDR3 is CASSPRLGSGELFF. The CDR3 DNA sequence: TGTGCCAGCAGCCCTCGATTGGGTTCCGGGGAGCTGTTTTTT. The chain joins TRBV14 to TRBJ2-2; D is unresolved. CDR1 and CDR2 (germline): SGHDN, FVKESK. V was pared by 4 bases and J by 6 bases, with 12 bases between. This CDR3 comprises 14 residues.

This chain uses TRBV5-4 with TRBJ2-1; D is ambiguous. Trimming took off 0 bases at V and 7 bases at J, with 5 bases between the two ends. The CDR3 has 12 amino acids. CDR1 is SGHNT, CDR2 YYREEE, per germline (reference sequence). This CDR3 is CASSLGVNEQFF. As DNA, the CDR3 is TGTGCCAGCAGCTTGGGGGTGAATGAGCAGTTCTTC. The whole variable domain, remainder taken from reference TRBV5-4 and TRBJ2-1, is ETGVTQSPTHLIKTRGQQVTLRCSSQSGHNTVSWYQQALGQGPQFIFQYYREEENGRGNFPPRFSGLQFPNYSSELNVNALELDDSALYLCASSLGVNEQFFGPGTRLTVL.

The rearrangement uses TRBV5-6 and TRBJ2-1; D may correspond to TRBD1 or TRBD2 (5 bases each). Deletions cut 4 bases from V and 5 bases from J, with 16 bases between. The CDR3 runs 15 residues. In germline, CDR1 is SGHDT, CDR2 YYEEEE. The CDR3 loop is CASSRGQQAHNEQFF. As DNA, the CDR3 is TGTGCCAGCAGCCGGGGCCAACAAGCCCACAATGAGCAGTTCTTC. Combining the CDR3 with reference TRBV5-6 and TRBJ2-1 gives the whole variable domain DAGVTQSPTHLIKTRGQQVTLRCSPKSGHDTVSWYQQALGQGPQFIFQYYEEEERQRGNFPDRFSGHQFPNYSSELNVNALLLGDSALYLCASSRGQQAHNEQFFGPGTRLTVL.

Concerning this clone itself: The sample carries other DNA sequences with the same CDR3. The rearrangement links TRBV28 to TRBJ2-1; 15 bases align to TRBD2. This CDR3 region has 15 residues. The V gene end was trimmed by 6 bases and the J gene end by 7 bases; junction bases not matched to a gene: 4. Germline V gives CDR1 MDHEN, CDR2 SYDVKM. This chain's CDR3 is CASSSGTSGRNEQFF. CDR3 DNA: TGTGCCAGCAGCAGCGGGACTAGCGGGAGGAATGAGCAGTTCTTC.

The gene calls are TRBV2 and TRBJ2-1; 7 bases match TRBD1. The CDR3 contains 14 residues. The V and J ends lost 7 bases and 5 bases, in that order; junction bases with no gene match: 8. Germline V gene lookup returns CDR1 SNHLY and CDR2 FYNNEI. The CDR3, as DNA: TGTGCCAGCACAAGAACAGGGGCAGACAATGAGCAGTTCTTC. It encodes CASTRTGADNEQFF.

Note on this clone: Sequence at one end of the junction differs from germline and may be a read error. The chain is built from TRBV7-2 and TRBJ2-5, with D uncertain. Germline CDR1 and CDR2: SGHTA and FQGNSA. This CDR3 is built from 14 residues. Written as DNA, the CDR3 is TGTGCCACCAGCCCAGCCTTAGTAAAAGAGACCCAGTACTTC. Translation: CATSPALVKETQYF.

This clone was counted a single time. J is TRBJ2-1 and V is TRBV29-1, with D possibly being TRBD2 (5 bases). V was shortened by 5 bases and J by 0 bases, with 17 bases between the two germline ends. Per the germline V gene, CDR1 is SQVTM and CDR2 is ANQGSEA. This CDR3 comprises 16 residues. CDR3 protein: CSVTGLIGSSYNEQFF. CDR3 DNA sequence: TGCAGCGTTACCGGACTGATTGGTTCCTCCTACAATGAGCAGTTCTTC.

The V gene is TRBV7-9, the J gene TRBJ2-5; 7 bases fit TRBD1. Germline CDR1 is SEHNR and CDR2 is FQNEAQ (reference sequence). The CDR3 loop spans 16 amino acids. The ends lost 5 bases at V and 0 bases at J; junction bases unmatched: 9. This chain's CDR3 is CASSAAPGQYQETQYF. The CDR3 bases are TGTGCCAGCAGCGCAGCACCGGGACAGTACCAAGAGACCCAGTACTTC.

This clone came up a few times. The chain employs TRBV15 and TRBJ1-4; D not resolved. This CDR3 comprises 14 residues. Trimming left V 3 bases short and J 7 bases short, with 12 bases between. Germline V CDR1 and CDR2: LNHNV, YYDKDF (reference sequence). The CDR3 sequence is CATSSEGSAEKLFF. The DNA for the CDR3 is TGTGCCACCAGCAGTGAAGGGTCTGCTGAAAAACTGTTTTTT.

This chain joins TRBV2 and TRBJ2-7, with 7 bases fitting TRBD2. Germline V lookup: CDR1 SNHLY, CDR2 FYNNEI. The CDR3 covers 14 residues. Losses at the gene ends were 4 bases for V and 0 bases for J; bases not matched to a gene: 3. The CDR3 sequence: CASSVLADSYEQYF. Written as DNA, the CDR3 is TGTGCCAGCAGTGTCCTAGCGGACTCCTACGAGCAGTACTTC.

This clone has a count of ten or more. The chain has TRBV4-2 and TRBJ2-5, with 9 bases lining up with TRBD2. The CDR3 is 15 residues long. The germline V gene has CDR1 LGHNA and CDR2 YNFKEQ. V lost 0 bases and J lost 4; bases outside the gene matches: 3. The CDR3 coding sequence is TGTGCCAGCAGCCAAGAGCGGGAGGGAGTAGAGACCCAGTACTTC. Protein sequence: CASSQEREGVETQYF.

This clone was seen only a few times. The chain recombines TRBV27 with TRBJ1-5; D is possibly TRBD1 (6 bases). Trimming removed 3 bases from V and 2 bases from J, with 14 bases in between. The V gene's germline CDR1 is MNHEY and CDR2 SMNVEV (reference sequence). This CDR3 is 16 amino acids long. The CDR3 DNA reads TGTGCCAGCAGTTTTTCCGGGACATCGGGCAATCAGCCCCAGCATTTT. Translation: CASSFSGTSGNQPQHF.

The chain combines TRBV28 with TRBJ2-3; either TRBD1 or TRBD2 may supply D (7 bases each). The CDR3 spans 17 residues. CDR1 is MDHEN, CDR2 SYDVKM, per germline. With 2 bases removed from V and 2 bases from J, the gap between germline ends came to 17 bases. The CDR3 protein is CASSLAWGGTVTDTQYF. In DNA form, the CDR3 reads TGTGCCAGCAGTTTAGCGTGGGGGGGGACAGTCACAGATACGCAGTATTTT.